The 29 T cell receptor beta chains given below trace back to one sample, sequenced in a study of blood T cell repertoires in COVID-19. The protocol was immunoSEQ multiplex PCR, while the TCRdb copy is restricted to in-frame clones and leaves out a portion. The sample shows over 400,000 clones, about 89% of them seen only once. Sequencing input: peripheral blood. The receptors were sampled from a woman between 50 and 59 years old with COVID-19, enrolled during active disease.

This sequence joins TRBV19 and TRBJ1-2; 7 bases align to TRBD1. J was trimmed by 3 bases and V by 5 bases; bases with no gene match: 9. CDR1 and CDR2 (germline): LNHDA, SQIVND (reference sequence). The CDR3 length is 15 residues. The CDR3 spells CASSLQRQGHYGYTF. The DNA of the CDR3 is TGTGCCAGTAGTCTACAACGACAGGGCCACTATGGCTACACCTTC.

The V call is TRBV5-4, the J call TRBJ1-2, with TRBD1 as a possible D gene (5 bases). Germline loops: CDR1 SGHNT, CDR2 YYREEE (reference sequence). Trimming left V 3 bases short and J 0 bases short, with 9 bases between. The CDR3 is made up of 14 amino acids. The CDR3 region has the DNA TGTGCCAGCAGCTCTGAGACAGCTAACTATGGCTACACCTTC. Translated, it gives CASSSETANYGYTF.

The CDR3 bases are TGTGCCAGCAGCTTAAACAGCCGCTCCTATAATTCACCCCTCCACTTT. Its protein is CASSLNSRSYNSPLHF. The V and J genes are TRBV7-3 and TRBJ1-6; D is unclear. Germline values: CDR1 SGHTA, CDR2 FQGTGA. The CDR3 is 16 residues long. V was clipped by 1 base and J by 0 bases, with 7 bases between them.

This chain connects TRBV6-5 to TRBJ2-4; 9 bases map to TRBD1. The CDR3 spans 16 residues. The germline gives CDR1 MNHEY, CDR2 SVGAGI. The V gene end was trimmed by 1 base and the J gene end by 8 bases; junction bases not matched to a gene: 9. The CDR3 nucleotides read TGTGCCAGCAGTTACTTCGGGACAGGGATTGGGGACATTCAGTACTTC. Translation: CASSYFGTGIGDIQYF.

The chain has TRBV7-3 and TRBJ2-5; the D gene is possibly TRBD2 (6 bases). The germline V gene encodes CDR1 SGHTA and CDR2 FQGTGA. The CDR3 totals 15 residues. The V end lost 1 base, the J end lost 1 base, and 10 bases lay between the germline ends. The CDR3 DNA reads TGTGCCAGCAGCTTAAACGGGGGTTCCCAAGAGACCCAGTACTTC. The encoded protein is CASSLNGGSQETQYF.

This rearrangement joins TRBV19 to TRBJ2-1, with D perhaps TRBD2 (6 bases). Germline V gene data show CDR1 as LNHDA and CDR2 as SQIVND (reference sequence). This CDR3 is built from 18 residues. V lost 2 bases to trimming and J lost 0 bases, with 17 bases between them. In nucleotides, the CDR3 is TGTGCCAGTAGTATAATCCTCCATAGCGGCCGCTCCTACAATGAGCAGTTCTTC. It is translated as CASSIILHSGRSYNEQFF.

The V and J genes are TRBV10-3 and TRBJ1-3, with D possibly matching TRBD1 (6 bases). CDR1 ENHRY and CDR2 SYGVKD come from the germline V gene. There are 13 residues in the CDR3. The ends were cut back, 6 bases at V and 1 base at J, with 7 bases in the middle. CDR3 bases: TGTGCCATCAGACAGGGTTCTGGAAACACCATATATTTT. Translated: CAIRQGSGNTIYF.

CDR3 sequence (DNA): TGCGCCAGCAGCTTGACAGGGATCACTGAAGCTTTCTTT. The encoded protein is CASSLTGITEAFF. This chain uses TRBV5-1 with TRBJ1-1, with a tentative D call TRBD1 (6 bases). The V end lost 1 base, the J end lost 4 bases, and 8 bases lay between the germline ends. The CDR3 is made up of 13 amino acids. CDR1 SGHRS and CDR2 YFSETQ come from the germline V gene.

The V and J genes are TRBV6-5 and TRBJ1-2, with D perhaps matching TRBD1 (6 bases). Germline CDR1 reads MNHEY; CDR2 reads SVGAGI. The V and J ends lost 6 bases and 0 bases respectively, with 11 bases between them. This CDR3 is built from 14 residues. CDR3 sequence reads: CASRDRAANYGYTF. For the CDR3, the DNA is TGTGCCAGCAGGGACAGAGCTGCTAACTATGGCTACACCTTC.

The chain carries TRBV2 and TRBJ2-2, with 7 bases that match TRBD2. V gave up 7 bases and J gave up 4 bases; unmatched junction bases: 6. The length of the CDR3 is 14 residues. Germline loops: CDR1 SNHLY, CDR2 FYNNEI. For the CDR3, the DNA is TGTGCCAGCAAGGGGCTAGCGGCCACCGGGGAGCTGTTTTTT. Translation: CASKGLAATGELFF. The variable domain in full, with the rest retrieved from reference TRBV2 and TRBJ2-2, is EPEVTQTPSHQVTQMGQEVILRCVPISNHLYFYWYRQILGQKVEFLVSFYNNEISEKSEIFDDQFSVERPDGSNFTLKIRSTKLEDSAMYFCASKGLAATGELFFGEGSRLTVL.

The rearrangement joins TRBV27 to TRBJ1-5; 8 bases are shared with TRBD1. CDR1 MNHEY and CDR2 SMNVEV come from the germline V gene (reference sequence). The V segment lost 11 bases and the J segment 5 bases; nucleotides outside the gene matches: 14. This CDR3 has 15 residues. Here the CDR3 DNA reads TGTGCCTCTGGCCCTGGGGCAGGGGGCTATCAGCCCCAGCATTTT. Protein: CASGPGAGGYQPQHF.

The sample holds one count of this clone. The J gene is TRBJ1-3, the V gene TRBV7-6; no clear D. The germline gives CDR1 SGHVS, CDR2 FNYEAQ. Trimming cost V 4 bases and J 2 bases, with 18 bases left between them. This CDR3 comprises 17 residues. CDR3 DNA sequence: TGTGCCAGCAGCTATGGACCAGCGGGGATCACTGGAAACACCATATATTTT. Its protein is CASSYGPAGITGNTIYF.

In its sample, this clone was seen once. The J gene is TRBJ1-6, the V gene TRBV5-1; the match to TRBD1 covers 7 bases. V lost 5 bases to trimming and J lost 4 bases; unmatched junction nucleotides: 6. The CDR3 has 15 residues. From germline, CDR1 is SGHRS and CDR2 YFSETQ. The CDR3 is CASRLGQQYNSPLHF. The CDR3 nucleotides are TGCGCCAGCAGGCTGGGACAGCAATATAATTCACCCCTCCACTTT.

CDR3 nucleotide sequence: TGTGCCAGCAGTGCCTGGGACAGCTTTAACACTGAAGCTTTCTTT. This translates into CASSAWDSFNTEAFF. The genes are TRBV2 and TRBJ1-1; 7 bases map to TRBD1. Germline CDR1 and CDR2: SNHLY and FYNNEI. The CDR3 sequence is 15 residues long. The trim removed 4 bases at V and 2 bases at J, leaving 7 bases unmatched.

This chain links TRBV2 with TRBJ1-6, with D possibly being TRBD1 (5 bases). This CDR3 has 15 amino acids. V was pared by 6 bases and J by 4 bases, with 13 bases between. CDR1 is SNHLY, CDR2 FYNNEI, per germline. The CDR3 loop is CASRSSGGYNSPLHF. CDR3 bases: TGTGCCAGCAGATCTAGCGGGGGTTATAATTCACCCCTCCACTTT.

The chain uses TRBV3-1 (or the pseudogene TRBV3-2) and TRBJ1-1; 10 positions match TRBD1. The CDR3 totals 14 residues. Germline-derived CDR1 and CDR2 are LGHDT and YNNKEL (reference sequence). Trimming took 4 bases from V and 5 from J; bases not matched to a gene: 4. The CDR3 nucleotides read TGTGCCAGCAGCCTCCCGGGACAGGGGACTGAAGCTTTCTTT. Its translation: CASSLPGQGTEAFF.

The rearrangement uses TRBV2 and TRBJ2-1; a weak D match, TRBD2 (6 bases). The CDR3 has 14 residues. V shed 2 bases and J shed 4 bases, with 9 bases lying between them. Looked up from germline, CDR1 is SNHLY and CDR2 is FYNNEI. The CDR3 coding sequence is TGTGCCAGCAGTGAACTAGCGCCATACAATGAGCAGTTCTTC. Its translation: CASSELAPYNEQFF. Complete variable domain (other parts from reference TRBV2 and TRBJ2-1): EPEVTQTPSHQVTQMGQEVILRCVPISNHLYFYWYRQILGQKVEFLVSFYNNEISEKSEIFDDQFSVERPDGSNFTLKIRSTKLEDSAMYFCASSELAPYNEQFFGPGTRLTVL.

A word on this clone: In the same sample, other DNA sequences code for this CDR3. The chain is built from TRBV7-9 and TRBJ1-5; 7 nucleotides line up with TRBD1. Trimming at V came to 4 bases and at J to 4 bases, leaving 1 base not matched to a gene. This CDR3 contains 13 residues. Per the germline V gene, CDR1 is SEHNR and CDR2 is FQNEAQ (reference sequence). DNA of the CDR3: TGTGCCAGCAGCTCAGGGGGGAATCAGCCCCAGCATTTT. The encoded protein is CASSSGGNQPQHF.

The CDR3 loop is CASSVLDTGELFF. The CDR3, as DNA: TGTGCCAGCAGTGTACTAGACACCGGGGAGCTGTTTTTT. The V and J genes are TRBV2 and TRBJ2-2; a weak D match, TRBD2 (5 bases). Germline V gene lookup returns CDR1 SNHLY and CDR2 FYNNEI. The V end lost 4 bases, the J end lost 3 bases, and 6 bases lay between the germline ends. The CDR3 length is 13 residues.

This chain uses TRBV6-5 with TRBJ2-6, with 8 positions matching TRBD1. This CDR3 is 15 amino acids long. Germline loops: CDR1 MNHEY, CDR2 SVGAGI. V lost 7 bases to trimming and J lost 0 bases; unmatched junction nucleotides: 2. The CDR3 bases are TGTGCCAGCACAGGGGGCCTCTCTGGGGCCAACGTCCTGACTTTC. Protein product: CASTGGLSGANVLTF.

The chain joins TRBV27 to TRBJ1-4; TRBD1 matches 9 bases. The CDR3 consists of 15 residues. V gave up 1 base and J gave up 5 bases; unmatched junction bases: 2. Germline V gene sequence: CDR1 MNHEY, CDR2 SMNVEV (reference sequence). In nucleotides, the CDR3 is TGTGCCAGCAGTTTATTGGGGACAGGGAATGAAAAACTGTTTTTT. This codes for CASSLLGTGNEKLFF.

This chain connects TRBV9 to TRBJ2-3, with D maybe TRBD2 (5 bases). Germline V lookup: CDR1 SGDLS, CDR2 YYNGEE. Trimming took off 2 bases at V and 4 bases at J, with 8 bases between the two ends. The CDR3 spans 13 residues. The CDR3 nucleotides are TGTGCCAGCAGCGTCACGGGGTCAGATACGCAGTATTTT. Its translation: CASSVTGSDTQYF.

The V call is TRBV18, the J call TRBJ2-2; D may be TRBD2 (5 bases). The ends were cut back, 3 bases at V and 2 bases at J, with 19 bases in the middle. This CDR3 spans 18 amino acids. The germline CDR1 and CDR2 sequences are KGHSH and LQKENI. The CDR3 DNA sequence: TGTGCCAGCTCACCTCTGACTCCCGAAGGAGGTAACACCGGGGAGCTGTTTTTT. Translation: CASSPLTPEGGNTGELFF.

The chain couples TRBV10-3 to TRBJ1-1; 8 bases fit TRBD1. Trimming took 8 bases from V and 6 from J; bases not matched to a gene: 8. This CDR3 spans 13 amino acids. Per germline, CDR1 ENHRY and CDR2 SYGVKD. The CDR3 DNA reads TGTGCCATCGCCCAGGGGGCGCAGTCTGAAGCTTTCTTT. Translating it yields CAIAQGAQSEAFF.

The chain employs TRBV6-5 and TRBJ1-2; D is possibly TRBD1 (5 bases). Germline V gene sequence: CDR1 MNHEY, CDR2 SVGAGI. This CDR3 contains 12 residues. Trimming removed 7 bases at V and 8 bases at J, with 14 bases between. The CDR3 DNA reads as TGTGCCAGCACCCTAACAGGAAAGGGCTACACCTTC. This gives the protein CASTLTGKGYTF.

This clone has more than one count but fewer than ten. This rearrangement joins TRBV6-5 to TRBJ1-6; TRBD1 agrees at 11 bases. The V gene's germline CDR1 is MNHEY and CDR2 SVGAGI. The trim removed 5 bases at V and 7 bases at J, leaving 1 base unmatched. The CDR3 loop spans 14 amino acids. The CDR3 spells CASSRTGGNSPLHF. CDR3 bases: TGTGCCAGCAGTAGGACAGGGGGCAATTCACCCCTCCACTTT.

The rearrangement uses TRBV19 and TRBJ1-5; D unclear. The V end was cut by 4 bases, the J end by 4 bases, with 14 bases between. Germline CDR1 LNHDA, CDR2 SQIVND (reference sequence). The CDR3 covers 15 residues. CDR3 bases: TGTGCCAGTAGTACCGGTCAGGCCATAAATCAGCCCCAGCATTTT. Translation: CASSTGQAINQPQHF.

The count of this clone is one. V gene TRBV5-6 combines with J gene TRBJ2-2; TRBD1 agrees at 9 bases. Germline CDR1 SGHDT, CDR2 YYEEEE. The CDR3 contains 14 residues. V gave up 4 bases and J gave up 8 bases; unmatched junction bases: 6. CDR3 sequence reads: CASSGQGRWGELFF. DNA for the CDR3: TGTGCCAGCAGCGGACAGGGGCGTTGGGGGGAGCTGTTTTTT.

This rearrangement joins TRBV19 to TRBJ1-1; TRBD1 matches at 8 bases. This CDR3 is 17 amino acids long. V lost 1 base and J lost 5; bases outside the gene matches: 12. CDR1 and CDR2 from the germline V gene are LNHDA and SQIVND (reference sequence). This CDR3 is CASSIGRDRSARTEAFF. In DNA, the CDR3 is TGTGCCAGTAGTATAGGACGGGACAGGTCGGCTAGGACTGAAGCTTTCTTT. The full variable domain, in which reference TRBV19 and TRBJ1-1 provide the parts outside the CDR3, is DGGITQSPKYLFRKEGQNVTLSCEQNLNHDAMYWYRQDPGQGLRLIYYSQIVNDFQKGDIAEGYSVSREKKESFPLTVTSAQKNPTAFYLCASSIGRDRSARTEAFFGQGTRLTVV.